Presented here are 30 T cell receptor beta chains from one specimen sequenced in a study of CD8+ T cells in alopecia areata. RNA extraction and reverse transcription yielded cDNA as sequencing template. Data came from immunoSEQ multiplex PCR; TCRdb stores just in-frame clones and leaves some out. This sample has about 110,000 clones, with 55% to 60% found just once. Sequencing was carried out using NKG2D-low CD8+ T cells sorted from blood. These receptors all come from a human donor with alopecia areata.

The genes are TRBV7-9 and TRBJ2-3; D perhaps matches TRBD1 (5 bases). V gave up 11 bases and J gave up 3 bases, with 12 bases separating them. The germline V gene encodes CDR1 SEHNR and CDR2 FQNEAQ (reference sequence). The CDR3 totals 12 residues. The CDR3 here is CAWEGVTDTQYF. The CDR3, as DNA: TGTGCCTGGGAAGGGGTTACAGATACGCAGTATTTT.

This chain links TRBV7-9 with TRBJ2-3; 7 bases match TRBD2. The CDR3 covers 15 residues. Germline CDR1 reads SEHNR; CDR2 reads FQNEAQ (reference sequence). The J segment lost 2 bases and the V segment lost 4 bases, leaving 6 bases of the junction unmatched. CDR3 residues: CASSSLSGTTDTQYF. In DNA, the CDR3 is TGTGCCAGCAGCTCCCTCAGCGGGACCACAGATACGCAGTATTTT.

This clone was picked up one time. For the CDR3, the DNA is TGTGCCAGCACCCCGACAGGGGACACCGGGGAGCTGTTTTTT. Protein: CASTPTGDTGELFF. The rearrangement links TRBV6-5 to TRBJ2-2; the match to TRBD1 covers 8 bases. Per germline, CDR1 MNHEY and CDR2 SVGAGI. The V segment lost 7 bases and the J segment 3 bases; nucleotides outside the gene matches: 4. The CDR3 is 14 amino acids.

The sample holds a few counts of this clone. V gene TRBV7-3 combines with J gene TRBJ2-3; D is unresolved. V lost 4 bases and J lost 8, with 16 bases in between. There are 14 residues in the CDR3. Germline V gene sequence: CDR1 SGHTA, CDR2 FQGTGA. In DNA form, the CDR3 reads TGTGCCAGCAGCTCGTACCCTGACCCTTTTACGCAGTATTTT. It codes for CASSSYPDPFTQYF.

V usage is TRBV25-1 and J usage is TRBJ2-3; D gene uncertain. V shed 2 bases and J shed 1 base, with 10 bases lying between them. Germline V lookup: CDR1 MGHDK, CDR2 SYGVNS. This CDR3 has 15 residues. The CDR3 bases are TGTGCCAGCAGTGAAGGGTCCAGACGCACAGATACGCAGTATTTT. Protein: CASSEGSRRTDTQYF.

In this sample, this clone turned up a few times. The chain combines TRBV19 with TRBJ2-2; D tentatively fits TRBD1 or TRBD2 (5 bases each). CDR1 is LNHDA, CDR2 SQIVND, per germline (reference sequence). The CDR3 contains 16 residues. With 8 bases removed from V and 8 bases from J, the gap between germline ends came to 24 bases. CDR3 sequence: CASVDGDQLTKGELFF. The DNA of the CDR3 is TGTGCCAGTGTGGATGGGGACCAACTTACTAAAGGGGAGCTGTTTTTT.

The genes are TRBV27 and TRBJ2-1; possible D gene TRBD1, 5 bases. The CDR3 totals 13 residues. The V end was cut by 0 bases, the J end by 10 bases, with 10 bases between. The germline CDR1 and CDR2 sequences are MNHEY and SMNVEV (reference sequence). The CDR3 is CASSLSPAGEQFF. CDR3 in DNA: TGTGCCAGCAGTTTATCCCCGGCAGGGGAGCAGTTCTTC.

This clone has just one count. J is TRBJ2-7 and V is TRBV2; tentative D call: TRBD2 (6 bases). The CDR3 is made up of 16 amino acids. Trimming left V 0 bases short and J 4 bases short, with 16 bases between. Germline V gives CDR1 SNHLY, CDR2 FYNNEI. In DNA form, the CDR3 reads TGTGCCAGCAGTGAAGCGGGTTTGGGGGGAGAGTACGAGCAGTACTTC. This encodes CASSEAGLGGEYEQYF. Combining the CDR3 with reference TRBV2 and TRBJ2-7 gives the whole variable domain EPEVTQTPSHQVTQMGQEVILRCVPISNHLYFYWYRQILGQKVEFLVSFYNNEISEKSEIFDDQFSVERPDGSNFTLKIRSTKLEDSAMYFCASSEAGLGGEYEQYFGPGTRLTVT.

The rearrangement joins TRBV28 to TRBJ2-1; TRBD2 matches at 12 bases. Germline V gene sequence: CDR1 MDHEN, CDR2 SYDVKM. The CDR3 runs to 16 residues. V dropped 6 bases and J dropped 2; count of bases not matched to a gene: 5. CDR3 protein: CASREGLAGPYNEQFF. In DNA form, the CDR3 reads TGTGCCAGCAGAGAAGGACTAGCGGGACCCTACAATGAGCAGTTCTTC.

The chain uses TRBV6-5 and TRBJ1-1; 8 positions agree with TRBD1. CDR1 and CDR2 (germline): MNHEY, SVGAGI. The CDR3 spans 14 residues. J gave up 0 bases and V 7 bases, and 4 bases lay outside the gene matches. In nucleotides, the CDR3 is TGTGCCAGCAAACAGGGGGGAATGAACACTGAAGCTTTCTTT. It specifies CASKQGGMNTEAFF.

The gene calls are TRBV6-1 and TRBJ2-3; D is undetermined. V gave up 5 bases and J gave up 0 bases, with 12 bases separating them. The CDR3 has 15 amino acids. Germline V CDR1 and CDR2: MNHNS, SASEGT. CDR3 region: CASSTWTASTDTQYF. In DNA form, the CDR3 reads TGTGCCAGCAGTACTTGGACGGCTAGCACAGATACGCAGTATTTT.

V gene TRBV19 combines with J gene TRBJ2-1, with 8 bases matching TRBD1. There are 16 residues in the CDR3. Germline assignment: CDR1 LNHDA and CDR2 SQIVND (reference sequence). J was trimmed by 2 bases and V by 7 bases; bases with no gene match: 10. The CDR3 DNA reads TGTGCCAGTACCGCATATGGGACAGGAGCCTACAATGAGCAGTTCTTC. Translating gives CASTAYGTGAYNEQFF.

This clone has more than one count but fewer than ten. The chain recombines TRBV7-9 with TRBJ2-1, with D perhaps matching TRBD2 (8 bases). CDR1 SEHNR and CDR2 FQNEAQ come from the germline V gene (reference sequence). The CDR3 runs to 14 residues. The V gene lost 3 bases and the J gene lost 8 bases, with 14 bases spanning the gap. The CDR3 DNA reads as TGTGCCAGCAGCTTTCCGGGAGGGGGCCATGAGCAGTTCTTC. This encodes CASSFPGGGHEQFF.

This clone was detected only a few times. J is TRBJ2-3 and V is TRBV29-1; TRBD2 aligns across 10 bases. The CDR3 contains 15 residues. The germline CDR1 and CDR2 sequences are SQVTM and ANQGSEA. V lost 4 bases and J lost 2; bases outside the gene matches: 6. The CDR3 coding sequence is TGCAGCGTTGTGCTAGCGGGAGAGTTCACAGATACGCAGTATTTT. It encodes CSVVLAGEFTDTQYF.

V and J are TRBV6-1 and TRBJ2-5; D unclear. Germline CDR1 MNHNS, CDR2 SASEGT. The CDR3 sequence is 14 residues long. The germline V and J ends were trimmed by 0 bases and 3 bases, with 8 bases remaining between them. The CDR3 sequence: CASSEAIWEETQYF. CDR3 nucleotides: TGTGCCAGCAGTGAAGCGATCTGGGAAGAGACCCAGTACTTC.

The CDR3 loop is CASSETGTQYEKLFF. The CDR3 coding sequence is TGTGCCAGCAGTGAGACCGGGACACAATATGAAAAACTGTTTTTT. The genes are TRBV9 and TRBJ1-4, with D perhaps matching TRBD1 (6 bases). The CDR3 is 15 amino acids. CDR1 is SGDLS and CDR2 is YYNGEE in the germline V gene. The ends were cut back, 5 bases at V and 6 bases at J, with 17 bases in the middle.

J is TRBJ2-7 and V is TRBV15; 7 bases are shared with TRBD1. The CDR3 is 15 residues long. J lost 6 bases, V lost 3 bases, and 11 bases had no gene match. From germline, CDR1 is LNHNV and CDR2 YYDKDF (reference sequence). CDR3 sequence: CATSSSGQSPFEQYF. In nucleotides, the CDR3 is TGTGCCACCAGCAGTTCGGGACAGTCCCCCTTCGAGCAGTACTTC.

In DNA form, the CDR3 reads TGCGCCAGCAGCCAGACACCATCCCAAGAGACCCAGTACTTC. Protein: CASSQTPSQETQYF. The rearrangement uses TRBV5-1 and TRBJ2-5, with D hard to call. Germline CDR1 SGHRS, CDR2 YFSETQ. Trimming removed 4 bases from V and 1 base from J, with 11 bases in between. The CDR3 totals 14 residues. Based on the CDR3 plus reference TRBV5-1 and TRBJ2-5, the full variable domain is KAGVTQTPRYLIKTRGQQVTLSCSPISGHRSVSWYQQTPGQGLQFLFEYFSETQRNKGNFPGRFSGRQFSNSRSEMNVSTLELGDSALYLCASSQTPSQETQYFGPGTRLLVL.

The chain carries TRBV29-1 and TRBJ2-1, with D maybe TRBD2 (6 bases). The CDR3 runs 14 residues. Germline CDR1 reads SQVTM; CDR2 reads ANQGSEA. With 7 bases removed from V and 7 bases from J, the gap between germline ends came to 20 bases. The CDR3 nucleotides are TGCAGCGCCGAGGAGGGGCAATGGATGAATGAGCAGTTCTTC. It yields the protein CSAEEGQWMNEQFF.

The J gene is TRBJ1-1, the V gene TRBV28; D is ambiguous. The germline V gene has CDR1 MDHEN and CDR2 SYDVKM. This CDR3 has 12 amino acids. Trimming removed 5 bases at V and 0 bases at J, with 4 bases between. CDR3 bases: TGTGCCAGCAGTGCTGTGAACACTGAAGCTTTCTTT. Translated, it gives CASSAVNTEAFF.

In its sample, this clone was seen once. The chain employs TRBV27 and TRBJ2-1, with 7 bases fitting TRBD2. The ends lost 0 bases at V and 4 bases at J; junction bases unmatched: 0. From germline, CDR1 is MNHEY and CDR2 SMNVEV (reference sequence). CDR3 length: 14 residues. As DNA, the CDR3 is TGTGCCAGCAGTTTATCGGGGGGGTACAATGAGCAGTTCTTC. This encodes CASSLSGGYNEQFF.

This sequence joins TRBV19 and TRBJ2-2; no reliable D call. The CDR3 consists of 12 residues. The ends were cut back, 4 bases at V and 9 bases at J, with 9 bases in the middle. The germline CDR1 and CDR2 sequences are LNHDA and SQIVND (reference sequence). CDR3 sequence: CASSTYVRELFF. The CDR3, as DNA: TGTGCCAGTAGTACTTACGTCCGGGAGCTGTTTTTT. Based on the CDR3 plus reference TRBV19 and TRBJ2-2, the full variable domain is DGGITQSPKYLFRKEGQNVTLSCEQNLNHDAMYWYRQDPGQGLRLIYYSQIVNDFQKGDIAEGYSVSREKKESFPLTVTSAQKNPTAFYLCASSTYVRELFFGEGSRLTVL.

The rearrangement uses TRBV7-6 and TRBJ2-1; possibly TRBD2 for D (5 bases). Germline-derived CDR1 and CDR2 are SGHVS and FNYEAQ. V was cut by 1 base and J by 3 bases, with 10 bases left in between. The CDR3 is made up of 15 amino acids. The CDR3: CASSLERSVYNEQFF. The CDR3, as DNA: TGTGCCAGCAGCTTAGAGCGGAGCGTCTACAATGAGCAGTTCTTC.

This clone occurred once. The chain joins TRBV7-2 to TRBJ2-1; 7 nucleotides match TRBD2. Germline-derived CDR1 and CDR2 are SGHTA and FQGNSA. The CDR3 sequence is 17 residues long. The V and J ends lost 5 bases and 4 bases, in that order; junction bases with no gene match: 14. CDR3 amino acids: CASSPDSWRERYNEQFF. The CDR3, as DNA: TGTGCCAGCAGCCCCGACTCTTGGCGGGAGCGATACAATGAGCAGTTCTTC. The entire variable domain, with the rest obtained from reference TRBV7-2 and TRBJ2-1, is as follows: GAGVSQSPSNKVTEKGKDVELRCDPISGHTALYWYRQSLGQGLEFLIYFQGNSAPDKSGLPSDRFSAERTGGSVSTLTIQRTQQEDSAVYLCASSPDSWRERYNEQFFGPGTRLTVL.

This clone was detected only once. The J gene is TRBJ2-5, the V gene TRBV7-9; 14 bases fit TRBD2. Losses at the gene ends were 7 bases for V and 0 bases for J; bases not matched to a gene: 4. This CDR3 is built from 16 residues. The germline CDR1 and CDR2 sequences are SEHNR and FQNEAQ (reference sequence). The CDR3 coding sequence is TGTGCCAGCACATGGGGACTAGCGGGGGACCAAGAGACCCAGTACTTC. Its translation: CASTWGLAGDQETQYF. The whole variable domain, remainder taken from reference TRBV7-9 and TRBJ2-5, is DTGVSQNPRHKITKRGQNVTFRCDPISEHNRLYWYRQTLGQGPEFLTYFQNEAQLEKSRLLSDRFSAERPKGSFSTLEIQRTEQGDSAMYLCASTWGLAGDQETQYFGPGTRLLVL.

This clone has only one observation. The chain is built from TRBV11-1 and TRBJ2-2; tentatively, D is TRBD1 (6 bases). Germline assignment: CDR1 SGHAT and CDR2 FQDESV (reference sequence). V lost 5 bases and J 4 bases, leaving 14 bases between the germline ends. CDR3 size: 15 residues. The CDR3 protein is CASSGQPRGTGELFF. The CDR3 DNA is TGTGCCAGCAGCGGACAGCCCAGGGGCACCGGGGAGCTGTTTTTT.

A few counts support this clone. CDR3 sequence reads: CASSGRGYEQYF. CDR3 sequence (DNA): TGTGCCAGCAGCGGAAGGGGTTACGAGCAGTACTTC. V and J are TRBV28 and TRBJ2-7; D is possibly TRBD1 (5 bases). V shed 6 bases and J shed 4 bases, with 10 bases lying between them. The CDR3 loop spans 12 amino acids. Germline CDR1 is MDHEN and CDR2 is SYDVKM. The full variable domain, in which reference TRBV28 and TRBJ2-7 provide the parts outside the CDR3, is DVKVTQSSRYLVKRTGEKVFLECVQDMDHENMFWYRQDPGLGLRLIYFSYDVKMKEKGDIPEGYSVSREKKERFSLILESASTNQTSMYLCASSGRGYEQYFGPGTRLTVT.

The chain uses TRBV7-9 and TRBJ1-1; no reliable D call. The CDR3 has 15 amino acids. Germline CDR1 and CDR2: SEHNR and FQNEAQ (reference sequence). Trimming removed 5 bases at V and 2 bases at J, with 15 bases between. CDR3 in amino acids: CASSLPTVDNTEAFF. CDR3 in DNA: TGTGCCAGCAGCCTTCCTACAGTCGATAACACTGAAGCTTTCTTT.

This clone was seen just once. The genes are TRBV15 and TRBJ2-7; 13 bases fit TRBD2. Germline V gene data show CDR1 as LNHNV and CDR2 as YYDKDF (reference sequence). The trim removed 7 bases at V and 7 bases at J, leaving 10 bases unmatched. The CDR3 extends over 15 amino acids. This CDR3 reads CATTSYGLAGEEQYF. CDR3 bases: TGTGCCACCACATCCTATGGACTAGCGGGAGAAGAGCAGTACTTC.

J is TRBJ1-1 and V is TRBV10-3; 8 nucleotides match TRBD1. Germline CDR1 reads ENHRY; CDR2 reads SYGVKD. There are 11 residues in the CDR3. V trimming: 7 bases; J trimming: 8 bases; junction bases outside the gene matches: 3. In DNA, the CDR3 is TGTGCCATCACCTACAGGGGGGAAGCTTTCTTT. It encodes CAITYRGEAFF.